This is a list of T cell receptor beta chains from one sample in a study of OX40 agonist ivuxolimab in advanced cancers. Profiled with immunoSEQ multiplex PCR; TCRdb holds only in-frame clones, not every one. The sample lists about 19,000 clones, 74% occurring once. Source: CD4+ or CD8+ T cells sorted from blood, taken in a trial of the OX40 agonist ivuxolimab. These receptors all come from an adult with an advanced solid tumor such as melanoma, head and neck, liver or kidney cancer. CDR3s include the opening cysteine and the closing phenylalanine or tryptophan. D genes are given only for firm matches. Expanded clones get a size class; other rows say once, few or many, or leave the size out.

cdr3_aa cdr3_nt d_call j_call v_call clone_size
CASGRGLSEQYF TGTGCCAGCGGGAGGGGTCTCAGCGAGCAGTACTTC TRBD2 TRBJ2-7 TRBV9 .
CASKTDRGDTGELFF TGTGCCAGTAAGACGGACAGGGGGGACACCGGGGAGCTGTTTTTT TRBD1 TRBJ2-2 TRBV19 .
CASSLLLSSASTDTQYF TGTGCCAGCAGCCTCCTCCTCTCCAGCGCCAGCACAGATACGCAGTATTTT . TRBJ2-3 TRBV4-2 .
CASSVDTSGNTIYF TGTGCCAGCAGCGTAGACACCTCTGGAAACACCATATATTTT . TRBJ1-3 TRBV9 .
CASSATIEQYF TGTGCCAGCAGCGCCACCATCGAGCAGTACTTC . TRBJ2-7 TRBV7-9 few
CASSFPTSGGPSSPYEQYF TGTGCCAGCAGCTTCCCGACTAGCGGGGGCCCATCCTCGCCCTACGAGCAGTACTTC TRBD2 TRBJ2-7 TRBV5-7 .
CASSQDGTGGYEQYF TGCGCCAGCAGCCAAGATGGGACAGGGGGCTACGAGCAGTACTTC TRBD1 TRBJ2-7 TRBV4-1 few
CSAYTGGSYEQYF TGCAGCGCCTATACAGGGGGAAGTTACGAGCAGTACTTC TRBD1 TRBJ2-7 TRBV29-1 .
CASSMLGIEAFF TGTGCCAGTAGTATGCTAGGGATTGAAGCTTTCTTT . TRBJ1-1 TRBV19 few
CASSLGHPSNQPQHF TGTGCCAGCAGTTTAGGGCACCCGAGCAATCAGCCCCAGCATTTT . TRBJ1-5 TRBV27 .
CASSGDRYSYEQYF TGTGCCAGCAGTGGGGACCGATACTCCTACGAGCAGTACTTC . TRBJ2-7 TRBV6-1 .
CATTRTGENSPLHF TGTGCCACCACCCGGACAGGGGAAAATTCACCCCTCCACTTT TRBD1 TRBJ1-6 TRBV15 .
CASSLTLGYEQYF TGTGCCAGCAGCTTAACGCTGGGATACGAGCAGTACTTC . TRBJ2-7 TRBV7-3 .
CASSWTEDNYGYTF TGTGCCAGCAGCTGGACAGAGGATAACTATGGCTACACCTTC . TRBJ1-2 TRBV7-9 .
CASSLMSDTQYF TGTGCCAGCAGCTTGATGTCAGATACGCAGTATTTT . TRBJ2-3 TRBV5-6 .
CASSDPGLAGHEQFF TGCGCCAGCAGTGACCCTGGACTAGCGGGACATGAGCAGTTCTTC TRBD2 TRBJ2-1 TRBV10-1 .
CASSQHPALDLSYEQYF TGCGCCAGCAGCCAACACCCCGCCCTGGACCTATCCTACGAGCAGTACTTC . TRBJ2-7 TRBV4-1 once
CASSLEAGADTQYF TGTGCCAGCAGCTTGGAAGCGGGTGCAGATACGCAGTATTTT . TRBJ2-3 TRBV5-4 .
CATRASRQELFF TGTGCCACCCGGGCCTCCAGGCAAGAACTGTTTTTT . TRBJ1-4 TRBV19 .
CAWSAGDLSYNEQFF TGTGCCTGGAGTGCGGGGGACCTAAGCTACAATGAGCAGTTCTTC . TRBJ2-1 TRBV30 few
CASTVGAGNTIYF TGTGCCAGCACGGTAGGAGCTGGAAACACCATATATTTT . TRBJ1-3 TRBV11-2 once
CATSRGGNSPLHF TGTGCCACCAGCAGAGGAGGGAATTCACCCCTCCACTTT . TRBJ1-6 TRBV15 .
CASSSRGGPDKGAYEQYF TGTGCCAGCAGCTCAAGGGGGGGCCCGGACAAAGGGGCCTACGAGCAGTACTTC . TRBJ2-7 TRBV7-9 .
CASSSLPDATKKLFF TGTGCCAGCAGTTCACTACCAGATGCAACTAAAAAACTGTTTTTT . TRBJ1-4 TRBV28 once
CASSDSRVSEQYF TGTGCCAGCAGTGATTCTAGGGTTTCCGAGCAGTACTTC . TRBJ2-7 TRBV2 .
CASSLGGVNTEAFF TGTGCCAGCAGTTTAGGAGGGGTGAACACTGAAGCTTTCTTT . TRBJ1-1 TRBV27 .
CASSPLGGSYEQYF TGCGCCAGCAGTCCACTCGGGGGCTCCTACGAGCAGTACTTC . TRBJ2-7 TRBV10-2 .
CASSQAWDRVNEQYF TGCGCCAGCAGCCAAGCCTGGGACAGGGTAAACGAGCAGTACTTC TRBD1 TRBJ2-7 TRBV4-1 .
CASSIVRDTILSGNTIYF TGTGCCAGTAGTATCGTGCGGGACACCATACTCTCTGGAAACACCATATATTTT . TRBJ1-3 TRBV19 .
CASSLWDGNTEAFF TGCGCCAGCAGCTTGTGGGATGGGAACACTGAAGCTTTCTTT . TRBJ1-1 TRBV5-1 .
CASSPTTRRGTEAFF TGTGCCAGCAGCCCCACGACCCGAAGGGGCACTGAAGCTTTCTTT . TRBJ1-1 TRBV11-2 .
CAWSPTSGGAWEQFF TGTGCCTGGAGTCCGACTAGCGGGGGGGCCTGGGAGCAGTTCTTC TRBD2 TRBJ2-1 TRBV30 .
CATQPGTNTGELFF TGTGCCACCCAGCCGGGGACGAACACCGGGGAGCTGTTTTTT . TRBJ2-2 TRBV10-3 .
CASKRTVNTEAFF TGTGCCAGCAAGCGGACGGTTAACACTGAAGCTTTCTTT . TRBJ1-1 TRBV27 medium-sized
CATSGGTSGAYNEQFF TGTGCCACCAGCGGCGGGACTAGCGGGGCCTACAATGAGCAGTTCTTC TRBD2 TRBJ2-1 TRBV15 few
CASSLGGTEETQYF TGTGCCAGCAGCTTAGGCGGGACAGAAGAGACCCAGTACTTC . TRBJ2-5 TRBV7-9 .
CASSKGGEGHNEQFF TGTGCCAGCAGTAAAGGGGGGGAGGGCCACAATGAGCAGTTCTTC . TRBJ2-1 TRBV27 .
CASSLTSGLGDTQYF TGTGCCAGCAGCTTAACAAGCGGGCTCGGGGATACGCAGTATTTT . TRBJ2-3 TRBV7-3 few
CASSLVSAGGSAYNEQFF TGTGCCAGCAGCTTAGTCTCAGCGGGAGGTTCCGCCTACAATGAGCAGTTCTTC TRBD2 TRBJ2-1 TRBV11-2 .
CASSDRESYEQYF TGTGCCAGCAGCGACAGGGAGTCCTACGAGCAGTACTTC TRBD1 TRBJ2-7 TRBV2 .
CASSTWGGETQYF TGTGCCAGCTCGACGTGGGGCGGGGAGACCCAGTACTTC . TRBJ2-5 TRBV18 .
CASRNSGGDEQYF TGTGCCAGCAGGAATTCGGGGGGAGACGAGCAGTACTTC TRBD2 TRBJ2-7 TRBV7-9 few
CASSQDRLSGANVLTF TGCGCCAGCAGCCAAGATCGGCTCTCTGGGGCCAACGTCCTGACTTTC . TRBJ2-6 TRBV4-1 .
CASSEWPTGDNEQFF TGTGCCAGCAGTGAATGGCCAACGGGAGACAATGAGCAGTTCTTC . TRBJ2-1 TRBV2 .
CSVEASNFNRGFTEAFF TGCAGCGTTGAAGCCTCCAATTTTAACAGGGGTTTCACTGAAGCTTTCTTT TRBD1 TRBJ1-1 TRBV29-1 .
CASSSGLNQPQHF TGTGCCAGCAGTTCAGGGCTCAATCAGCCCCAGCATTTT . TRBJ1-5 TRBV27 .